Each of the 24 T cell receptor beta chains below was sequenced from the same sample in a study of T cell repertoires and Cas9 in healthy adults. Libraries were prepared by immunoSEQ multiplex PCR; TCRdb keeps only in-frame clonotypes and omits some of them. Of about 15,000 clones in the sample, approximately 88% were seen once. The sequenced material came from Tregs (CD4+, CD25+, CD127-, CD137-, CD154-) from PBMCs; culture status not recorded. The receptors stem from a human donor in good health.

The V and J genes are TRBV18 and TRBJ2-2; D gene uncertain. The CDR3 sequence is 16 residues long. The germline V and J ends were trimmed by 0 bases and 4 bases, with 12 bases remaining between them. Germline loops: CDR1 KGHSH, CDR2 LQKENI. CDR3 amino acids: CASSPPGLRSTGELFF. In DNA, the CDR3 is TGTGCCAGCTCACCACCGGGGTTGAGGAGCACCGGGGAGCTGTTTTTT.

This sequence joins TRBV20-1 and TRBJ1-2; 7 bases agree with TRBD1. From germline, CDR1 is DFQATT and CDR2 SNEGSKA (reference sequence). Trimming cost V 5 bases and J 6 bases; bases outside gene matches: 3. This CDR3 contains 11 residues. CDR3 sequence (DNA): TGCAGTGCTCCGACAGGGCATGGCTACACCTTC. Protein sequence: CSAPTGHGYTF.

This chain connects TRBV7-2 to TRBJ1-1, with D tentatively TRBD1 (5 bases). Germline CDR1 is SGHTA and CDR2 is FQGNSA. This CDR3 has 16 amino acids. Trimming took 4 bases from V and 4 from J, leaving 19 bases between them. This CDR3 is CASSSHRQSGITEAFF. CDR3 bases: TGTGCCAGCAGCTCACATAGACAGTCAGGGATCACTGAAGCTTTCTTT.

The CDR3 spells CAWRLGGQETQYF. CDR3 sequence (DNA): TGTGCCTGGAGATTAGGAGGGCAAGAGACCCAGTACTTC. V usage is TRBV30 and J usage is TRBJ2-5, with D possibly being TRBD2 (6 bases). The germline V gene has CDR1 GTSNPN and CDR2 SVGIG (reference sequence). Trimming shortened V by 3 bases and J by 2 bases, and 10 bases separated the two germline ends. This CDR3 has 13 residues.

The chain links TRBV5-4 to TRBJ1-5; D might be TRBD1 (5 bases). The CDR3 totals 16 residues. The germline V gene encodes CDR1 SGHNT and CDR2 YYREEE (reference sequence). With 4 bases removed from V and 1 base from J, the gap between germline ends came to 15 bases. The CDR3 reads CASSDGDGGSNQPQHF. The CDR3 bases are TGTGCCAGCAGCGACGGGGACGGAGGGAGCAATCAGCCCCAGCATTTT.

This chain uses TRBV5-1 with TRBJ2-1, with D perhaps TRBD1 (5 bases). Germline V gives CDR1 SGHRS, CDR2 YFSETQ. The CDR3 spans 16 residues. V was cut by 0 bases and J by 0 bases, with 10 bases left in between. The CDR3 protein is CASSLAGRASYNEQFF. The DNA for the CDR3 is TGCGCCAGCAGCTTGGCCGGCAGGGCCTCCTACAATGAGCAGTTCTTC.

The chain has TRBV11-2 and TRBJ1-1, with D maybe TRBD1 (5 bases). CDR3 size: 14 residues. V was shortened by 5 bases and J by 7 bases, with 17 bases between the two germline ends. Germline V CDR1 and CDR2: SGHAT, FQNNGV. CDR3 in amino acids: CASSPRQRPYEAFF. The DNA of the CDR3 is TGTGCCAGCAGCCCTCGACAGAGACCTTATGAAGCTTTCTTT.

This rearrangement joins TRBV6-6 to TRBJ1-1; D gene uncertain. The CDR3 spans 12 residues. V was trimmed by 0 bases and J by 11 bases, leaving 10 bases between them. CDR1 is MNHNY, CDR2 SVGAGI, per germline (reference sequence). The CDR3 loop is CASSYSRGRAFF. Here the CDR3 DNA reads TGTGCCAGCAGTTACTCGAGAGGGCGGGCTTTCTTT.

The V and J genes are TRBV5-1 and TRBJ2-1; TRBD2 aligns across 10 bases. CDR1 SGHRS and CDR2 YFSETQ come from the germline V gene. J was trimmed by 4 bases and V by 4 bases; bases with no gene match: 5. The CDR3 is 15 amino acids. The CDR3, as DNA: TGCGCCAGCAGCCCCGGGACTAGCGCATACAATGAGCAGTTCTTC. Residues: CASSPGTSAYNEQFF. The whole variable domain, remainder taken from reference TRBV5-1 and TRBJ2-1, is KAGVTQTPRYLIKTRGQQVTLSCSPISGHRSVSWYQQTPGQGLQFLFEYFSETQRNKGNFPGRFSGRQFSNSRSEMNVSTLELGDSALYLCASSPGTSAYNEQFFGPGTRLTVL.

The gene calls are TRBV6-5 and TRBJ1-1; a weak D match, TRBD1 (5 bases). The CDR3 is made up of 16 amino acids. Deletions cut 0 bases from V and 0 bases from J, with 11 bases between. Germline lookup yields CDR1 MNHEY and CDR2 SVGAGI. The chain's CDR3 is CASSYSPGLMNTEAFF. DNA for the CDR3: TGTGCCAGCAGTTACTCGCCAGGGCTGATGAACACTGAAGCTTTCTTT.

This chain uses TRBV7-7 with TRBJ2-7; 9 nucleotides align to TRBD1. The germline V gene has CDR1 SSHAT and CDR2 FNYEAQ (reference sequence). The CDR3 runs to 13 residues. Unmatched junction bases numbered 4, after V lost 5 bases and J lost 5 bases. CDR3 DNA sequence: TGTGCCAGCAGCCCGGACAGGGGCCACGAGCAGTACTTC. It specifies CASSPDRGHEQYF.

The chain links TRBV6-5 to TRBJ1-2; 9 bases are shared with TRBD1. J was trimmed by 7 bases and V by 5 bases; bases with no gene match: 5. This CDR3 spans 13 amino acids. Germline values: CDR1 MNHEY, CDR2 SVGAGI. The CDR3 nucleotides read TGTGCCAGCAGTCCAGGGGACAGGGCTGGCTACACCTTC. Protein: CASSPGDRAGYTF.

In this sample, this clone turned up a few times. The chain combines TRBV19 with TRBJ1-6; 9 nucleotides match TRBD1. Germline values: CDR1 LNHDA, CDR2 SQIVND (reference sequence). V gave up 4 bases and J gave up 6 bases; unmatched junction bases: 7. The CDR3 runs to 16 residues. The CDR3, as DNA: TGTGCCAGTAGTAGGAACAGGGGGCAAAGTAATTCACCCCTCCACTTT. Translation gives CASSRNRGQSNSPLHF.

The chain has TRBV10-3 and TRBJ2-1; 11 bases line up with TRBD2. The V and J ends lost 3 bases and 1 base, in that order; junction bases with no gene match: 8. The CDR3 length is 18 residues. Germline assignment: CDR1 ENHRY and CDR2 SYGVKD. CDR3 in DNA: TGTGCCATCAGTGATCGACTAGCGGGAAGGGCGTCCTACAATGAGCAGTTCTTC. Translating gives CAISDRLAGRASYNEQFF.

The chain uses TRBV2 and TRBJ1-2; D is undetermined. Germline V gene sequence: CDR1 SNHLY, CDR2 FYNNEI. Trimming removed 1 base from V and 4 bases from J, with 4 bases in between. This CDR3 is built from 12 residues. The CDR3 spells CASSEGIYGYTF. In nucleotides, the CDR3 is TGTGCCAGCAGTGAAGGAATCTATGGCTACACCTTC. Variable domain in full (rest from reference TRBV2 and TRBJ1-2): EPEVTQTPSHQVTQMGQEVILRCVPISNHLYFYWYRQILGQKVEFLVSFYNNEISEKSEIFDDQFSVERPDGSNFTLKIRSTKLEDSAMYFCASSEGIYGYTFGSGTRLTVV.

The chain carries TRBV6-5 and TRBJ1-2; D is unclear. Germline CDR1 and CDR2: MNHEY and SVGAGI. There are 13 residues in the CDR3. V was pared by 4 bases and J by 8 bases, with 14 bases between. The CDR3 DNA sequence: TGTGCCAGCAGTTTCGGCGGGGTCGAAGGCTACACCTTC. It translates to CASSFGGVEGYTF.

This clone appeared a single time. The rearrangement joins TRBV28 to TRBJ2-3, with D possibly being TRBD1 (6 bases). Trimming removed 4 bases at V and 2 bases at J, with 22 bases between. Germline assignment: CDR1 MDHEN and CDR2 SYDVKM. CDR3 length: 18 residues. The CDR3 here is CASSSDYRVHFPTDTQYF. In nucleotides, the CDR3 is TGTGCCAGCAGTTCCGACTACAGGGTTCATTTTCCCACAGATACGCAGTATTTT.

The genes are TRBV5-5 and TRBJ1-2; D remains ambiguous. Germline assignment: CDR1 SGHKS and CDR2 YYEKEE (reference sequence). The CDR3 is made up of 15 amino acids. V was cut by 4 bases and J by 2 bases, with 15 bases left in between. CDR3 DNA: TGTGCCAGCAGCCTCATACCGACGGTAAACTATGGCTACACCTTC. Translation: CASSLIPTVNYGYTF.

About this clone itself: Other DNA variants within this sample encode the same CDR3. This chain connects TRBV6-1 to TRBJ1-1; the D is unclear. V was cut by 2 bases and J by 4 bases, with 8 bases left in between. Germline V gives CDR1 MNHNS, CDR2 SASEGT. The CDR3 extends over 13 amino acids. The CDR3 reads CASSEREPTEAFF. The CDR3 bases are TGTGCCAGCAGTGAAAGAGAACCCACTGAAGCTTTCTTT.

This chain uses TRBV5-1 with TRBJ1-4, with D possibly TRBD1 on 6 matching bases. CDR3 length: 14 amino acids. With 4 bases removed from V and 8 bases from J, the gap between germline ends came to 15 bases. CDR1 is SGHRS, CDR2 YFSETQ, per germline. CDR3 bases: TGCGCCAGCAGCCCACAGGGTATAGGCGAAAAACTGTTTTTT. Its translation is CASSPQGIGEKLFF.

The count of this clone is one. V gene TRBV4-1 combines with J gene TRBJ2-3; D is uncertain. The CDR3 sequence is 17 residues long. From germline, CDR1 is MGHRA and CDR2 YSYEKL. The ends were cut back, 0 bases at V and 0 bases at J, with 13 bases in the middle. The CDR3 DNA reads as TGCGCCAGCAGCCAAGATTGGTCCAGAGAGAGCACAGATACGCAGTATTTT. Translation gives CASSQDWSRESTDTQYF.

The CDR3 here is CASSFSGQIPYEQYF. The CDR3, as DNA: TGTGCCAGCAGCTTCTCGGGACAGATACCCTACGAGCAGTACTTC. This sequence joins TRBV5-8 and TRBJ2-7, with 7 positions matching TRBD1. CDR3 length equals 15 residues. Losses at the gene ends were 2 bases for V and 2 bases for J; bases not matched to a gene: 7. Germline V gene data show CDR1 as SGHTS and CDR2 as YDEGEE.

The chain links TRBV18 to TRBJ2-5; D gene ambiguous. Trimming shortened V by 6 bases and J by 5 bases, and 10 bases separated the two germline ends. Germline-derived CDR1 and CDR2 are KGHSH and LQKENI. There are 12 residues in the CDR3. The CDR3 DNA is TGTGCCAGCTCTCCAGGTTCCGAGACCCAGTACTTC. It encodes CASSPGSETQYF.

V and J are TRBV6-1 and TRBJ1-2, with D uncertain. The CDR3 covers 12 residues. The germline V gene encodes CDR1 MNHNS and CDR2 SASEGT. Trimming left V 3 bases short and J 2 bases short, with 4 bases between. CDR3 sequence (DNA): TGTGCCAGCAGTGACGTCAACTATGGCTACACCTTC. Protein sequence: CASSDVNYGYTF.